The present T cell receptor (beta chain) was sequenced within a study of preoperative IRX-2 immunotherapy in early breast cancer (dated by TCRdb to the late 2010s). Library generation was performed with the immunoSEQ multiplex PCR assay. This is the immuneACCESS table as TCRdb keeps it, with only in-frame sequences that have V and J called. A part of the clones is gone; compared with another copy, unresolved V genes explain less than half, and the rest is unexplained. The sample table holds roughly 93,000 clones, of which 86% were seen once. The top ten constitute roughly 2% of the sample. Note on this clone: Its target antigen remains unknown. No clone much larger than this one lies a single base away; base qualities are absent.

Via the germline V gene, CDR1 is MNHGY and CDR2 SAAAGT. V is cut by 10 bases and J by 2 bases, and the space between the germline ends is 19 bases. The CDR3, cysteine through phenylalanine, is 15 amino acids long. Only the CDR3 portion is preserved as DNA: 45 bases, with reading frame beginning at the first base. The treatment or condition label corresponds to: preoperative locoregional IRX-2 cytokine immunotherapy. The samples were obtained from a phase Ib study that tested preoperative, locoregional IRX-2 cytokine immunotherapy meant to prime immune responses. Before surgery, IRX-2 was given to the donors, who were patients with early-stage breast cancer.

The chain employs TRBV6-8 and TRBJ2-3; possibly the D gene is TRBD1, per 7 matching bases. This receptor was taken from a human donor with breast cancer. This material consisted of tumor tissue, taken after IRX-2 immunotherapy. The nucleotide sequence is TGTGCCACTATGGAGGGGGCTAGATACACAGATACGCAGTATTTT. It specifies CATMEGARYTDTQYF.